Given below is one T cell receptor beta chain in context. It lacks a known antigen. Qualities for individual bases were not recorded, and no much larger clone is one base off. For sequencing of the TCRbeta CDR3 region, genomic DNA was extracted from the sorted cells. The immunoSEQ Assay was used to sequence the TCRbeta CDR3 regions. What TCRdb holds here is the immuneACCESS table cut down to in-frame rearrangements. Part of the clones is not present; checked against another copy, under half of the missing clones reflect an unresolved V gene, and the others are unexplained. The sample table holds roughly 36,000 clones, of which around four fifths were seen once. The ten most abundant clones make up around 20% of the sample. Patients with autoimmune disease history or receiving systemic immunosuppression were excluded from the trial. Peripheral blood for TCR sequencing was collected from all dose cohorts at baseline, on cycle 4 day 1, and on cycle 7 day 1. Samples came from an open-label, multicenter, first-in-human phase I dose-escalation trial of ivuxolimab. Adults with locally advanced or metastatic head and neck squamous cell, hepatocellular, melanoma or renal cell carcinoma were enrolled in the trial. CD4+ and CD8+ T cells were sorted separately from peripheral blood before TCR sequencing.

The data belong to a study of OX40 agonist ivuxolimab in advanced cancers. With regard to the full study: Ivuxolimab, which targeted the costimulatory receptor OX40 (CD134), was an agonistic, fully human IgG2 monoclonal antibody. Intravenous ivuxolimab was administered to patients every 2 weeks at six dose levels: 0.01, 0.1, 0.3, 1.5, 3 and 10 mg/kg. Among the roughly 54 dose-escalation patients, around 19 had hepatocellular carcinoma, 15 or so melanoma, 9 renal cell carcinoma and 9 head and neck cancer. The dose-escalation cohort was approximately 83% male with a mean age of around 64 years, ranging from roughly 23 to 79. Prior anti-PD-1, anti-PD-L1 or anti-CTLA-4 therapy was permitted, and checkpoint inhibitors had been received by under 50% of dose-escalation patients. Partial responses occurred in three dose-escalation patients: two with cutaneous melanoma and one with hepatocellular carcinoma. The point of sequencing TCRbeta in the periphery was to test whether ivuxolimab changed TCR sequence diversity and drove clonal T-cell expansion. The paper describes the monotherapy dose-escalation part (N of about 54 patients) of the phase I trial of ivuxolimab.

Study-level results and caveats: The antigen specificity of the peripheral T cells that underwent clonal expansion was not determined. After ivuxolimab, expanded clones were on average more numerous among CD8+ T cells than among CD4+ T cells. In the 0.1-3.0 mg/kg groups, partial responders were among the patients with the lowest normalized peripheral clonal expansion, particularly in CD8+ T cells. Clonal expansion of both CD4+ and CD8+ blood T cells was observed from baseline to week 6 at doses 0.1 to 3.0 mg/kg. Low levels of normalized T-cell clonal expansion were also seen in some patients who did not respond.

The TCR sequence derives from an adult with an advanced solid tumor such as melanoma, head and neck, liver or kidney cancer. The specimen comprised CD4+ or CD8+ T cells sorted from blood, sampled in a trial of the OX40 agonist ivuxolimab.

The DNA reads as follows: TGCGCCAGCAGGTCCGGGACTAGCGGGAGACGGTCCTACGAGCAGTACTTC. This gives the protein CASRSGTSGRRSYEQYF. The sequence is built from TRBV10-2 and TRBJ2-7; 14 bases in between match TRBD2. V has 6 bases trimmed and J has 1 base trimmed; junction bases matching no gene number 8. The cysteine opens and the phenylalanine closes a CDR3 of 17 amino acids. The read is trimmed to its CDR3 DNA, 51 bases read in frame from base 1. CDR1 WSHSY and CDR2 SAAADI were looked up in the germline V gene.